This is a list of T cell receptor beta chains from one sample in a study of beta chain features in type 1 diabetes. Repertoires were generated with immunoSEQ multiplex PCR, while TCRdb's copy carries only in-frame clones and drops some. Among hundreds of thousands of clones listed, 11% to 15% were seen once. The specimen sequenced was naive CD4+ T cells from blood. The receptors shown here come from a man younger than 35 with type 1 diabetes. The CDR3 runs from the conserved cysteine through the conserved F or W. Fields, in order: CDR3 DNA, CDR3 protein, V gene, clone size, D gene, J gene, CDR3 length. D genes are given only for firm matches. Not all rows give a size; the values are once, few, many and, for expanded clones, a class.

cdr3_nt: TGTGCCAGCAGGACTTTGACAAACTCCTACAATGAGCAGTTCTTC
cdr3_aa: CASRTLTNSYNEQFF
v_call: TRBV28
clone_size: few
d_call: NA
j_call: TRBJ2-1
cdr3_length: 15

cdr3_nt: TGCGCCAGCAGCCCAAGGCGCAAGGGTTCACCCCTCCACTTT
cdr3_aa: CASSPRRKGSPLHF
v_call: TRBV23-1
clone_size: few
d_call: NA
j_call: TRBJ1-6
cdr3_length: 14

cdr3_nt: TGTGCCAGCAGCCCAGGACTAGCGGGGGGCACAGATACGCAGTATTTT
cdr3_aa: CASSPGLAGGTDTQYF
v_call: TRBV7-3
clone_size: few
d_call: TRBD2
j_call: TRBJ2-3
cdr3_length: 16

cdr3_nt: TGCGCCAGCAGTGAGTTTCGTAGCAACCCATACAATGAGCAGTTCTTC
cdr3_aa: CASSEFRSNPYNEQFF
v_call: TRBV10-1
clone_size: few
d_call: NA
j_call: TRBJ2-1
cdr3_length: 16

cdr3_nt: TGTGCCAGCAGCCGGACAGTCTCCCCTACTTTCTACAATGAGCAGTTCTTC
cdr3_aa: CASSRTVSPTFYNEQFF
v_call: TRBV5-8
clone_size: NA
d_call: NA
j_call: TRBJ2-1
cdr3_length: 17

cdr3_nt: TGCGCCAGCAGCCCACCCGGGAGGGTGGGCACCGGGGAGCTGTTTTTT
cdr3_aa: CASSPPGRVGTGELFF
v_call: TRBV5-1
clone_size: few
d_call: TRBD2
j_call: TRBJ2-2
cdr3_length: 16

cdr3_nt: TGTGCCAGCAGCTTAGGCCTCCTCCGGACAGTGCCTGACAATGAGCAGTTCTTC
cdr3_aa: CASSLGLLRTVPDNEQFF
v_call: TRBV11-2
clone_size: few
d_call: NA
j_call: TRBJ2-1
cdr3_length: 18

cdr3_nt: TGTGCCAGCAGCCAATTCCTGAACACTGAAGCTTTCTTT
cdr3_aa: CASSQFLNTEAFF
v_call: TRBV16
clone_size: NA
d_call: NA
j_call: TRBJ1-1
cdr3_length: 13

cdr3_nt: TGTGCCAGCAGCGTGGAGACAGTCTACAATGAGCAGTTCTTC
cdr3_aa: CASSVETVYNEQFF
v_call: TRBV9
clone_size: NA
d_call: NA
j_call: TRBJ2-1
cdr3_length: 14

cdr3_nt: TGTGCTAGCAGCTTCGGGCTGCTGGCCACCGGGGAGCTGTTTTTT
cdr3_aa: CASSFGLLATGELFF
v_call: TRBV7-7
clone_size: few
d_call: NA
j_call: TRBJ2-2
cdr3_length: 15

cdr3_nt: TGCAGTGCTAGGTTATCCTACGAGCAGTACTTC
cdr3_aa: CSARLSYEQYF
v_call: TRBV20-1
clone_size: NA
d_call: NA
j_call: TRBJ2-7
cdr3_length: 11

cdr3_nt: TGCGCCAGCAGCTTGGTTGGACAGAACACTGAAGCTTTCTTT
cdr3_aa: CASSLVGQNTEAFF
v_call: TRBV5-1
clone_size: NA
d_call: NA
j_call: TRBJ1-1
cdr3_length: 14

cdr3_nt: TGTGCCAGCAGTCTCGGACAGGGGGCGAGTTCACCCCTCCACTTT
cdr3_aa: CASSLGQGASSPLHF
v_call: TRBV28
clone_size: few
d_call: TRBD1
j_call: TRBJ1-6
cdr3_length: 15